Following are 11 T cell receptor beta chains from one sample sequenced in a study of T cell changes during pregnancy in multiple sclerosis. The data were produced by immunoSEQ multiplex PCR, yet TCRdb's version contains in-frame clones alone and is incomplete. The data hold roughly 40,000 clones, with around 90% observed a single time. The sequenced sample was CD4+ T cells from peripheral blood mononuclear cells, obtained before pregnancy. The source is a female donor with multiple sclerosis, enrolled in a pregnancy study.

V is TRBV4-2 and J is TRBJ1-1; TRBD1 matches 9 bases. J gave up 4 bases and V 2 bases, and 5 bases lay outside the gene matches. The CDR3 covers 15 residues. Germline V gene sequence: CDR1 LGHNA, CDR2 YNFKEQ. CDR3: CASSQQTGGGTEAFF. The CDR3 nucleotides are TGTGCCAGCAGCCAACAGACAGGGGGTGGCACTGAAGCTTTCTTT.

The rearrangement joins TRBV6-4 to TRBJ1-3; possibly TRBD1 for D (5 bases). CDR3 length: 18 residues. In germline, CDR1 is MRHNA, CDR2 SNTAGT. Trimming shortened V by 2 bases and J by 0 bases, and 17 bases separated the two germline ends. CDR3 DNA sequence: TGTGCCAGCAGTGACCCGGGCGGGACTGTTAGCTCTGGAAACACCATATATTTT. Translation: CASSDPGGTVSSGNTIYF.

The chain uses TRBV10-3 and TRBJ2-2; D is possibly TRBD2 (6 bases). This CDR3 contains 14 residues. V lost 2 bases to trimming and J lost 5 bases, with 9 bases between them. Germline CDR1 reads ENHRY; CDR2 reads SYGVKD. This chain's CDR3 is CAISEGAGTGELFF. The CDR3 DNA is TGTGCCATCAGTGAGGGGGCGGGGACCGGGGAGCTGTTTTTT.

This chain connects TRBV5-6 to TRBJ2-7; TRBD2 aligns across 11 bases. CDR1 is SGHDT, CDR2 YYEEEE, per germline. The CDR3 length is 14 residues. V was pared by 4 bases and J by 7 bases, with 7 bases of the junction left unmatched. CDR3 sequence: CASSLTSGKREQYF. In DNA form, the CDR3 reads TGTGCCAGCAGCCTGACTAGCGGGAAACGTGAGCAGTACTTC.

This sequence joins TRBV2 and TRBJ1-5; 8 nucleotides match TRBD1. The germline V gene encodes CDR1 SNHLY and CDR2 FYNNEI. Trimming cost V 8 bases and J 4 bases; bases outside gene matches: 4. The CDR3 extends over 13 amino acids. The CDR3 is CASGTGGNQPQHF. The CDR3 DNA reads as TGTGCCAGCGGTACAGGGGGGAATCAGCCCCAGCATTTT.

The genes are TRBV4-3 and TRBJ2-7; TRBD2 matches 9 bases. The junction had 6 bases not matched to a gene; V was cut back by 1 base and J by 2 bases. The germline gives CDR1 LGHNA, CDR2 YSLEER. This CDR3 region has 16 residues. Here the CDR3 DNA reads TGCGCCAGCAGCCAAGTGGTAGCGGGGGTCCCCTACGAGCAGTACTTC. Protein sequence: CASSQVVAGVPYEQYF.

As concerns this clone: In the same sample, other DNA sequences code for this CDR3. The chain has TRBV27 and TRBJ2-7; TRBD2 aligns across 10 bases. V trimming: 6 bases; J trimming: 1 base; junction bases outside the gene matches: 6. The V gene's germline CDR1 is MNHEY and CDR2 SMNVEV (reference sequence). This CDR3 has 15 residues. In nucleotides, the CDR3 is TGTGCCAGCAGCTCCCCTAGCGGGAGTTCCTACGAGCAGTACTTC. This gives the protein CASSSPSGSSYEQYF.

The chain recombines TRBV5-4 with TRBJ2-7; D is perhaps TRBD2 (6 bases). The CDR3 length is 16 residues. V was clipped by 0 bases and J by 0 bases, with 13 bases between them. Per the germline V gene, CDR1 is SGHNT and CDR2 is YYREEE (reference sequence). The CDR3 protein is CASSLGPAGSSYEQYF. CDR3 nucleotide sequence: TGTGCCAGCAGCTTGGGTCCAGCGGGTAGCTCCTACGAGCAGTACTTC.

The chain combines TRBV10-3 with TRBJ1-5; 9 bases match TRBD1. Germline lookup yields CDR1 ENHRY and CDR2 SYGVKD. CDR3 length equals 16 residues. J gave up 0 bases and V 4 bases, and 4 bases lay outside the gene matches. CDR3 loop: CAISGDRADSNQPQHF. The DNA of the CDR3 is TGTGCCATCAGTGGGGACAGGGCGGATAGCAATCAGCCCCAGCATTTT.

DNA of the CDR3: TGTGCCAGCAGCTCCCAGGGGAGTATCTATGGCTACACCTTC. This codes for CASSSQGSIYGYTF. J is TRBJ1-2 and V is TRBV5-6; D is perhaps TRBD1 (6 bases). The CDR3 length is 14 residues. Trimming pared 3 bases from V and 4 bases from J, leaving 13 bases between. The germline gives CDR1 SGHDT, CDR2 YYEEEE.

V usage is TRBV10-1 and J usage is TRBJ2-1; 11 bases line up with TRBD2. This CDR3 has 15 amino acids. CDR1 and CDR2 (germline): WNHNN, SYGVQD (reference sequence). V shed 6 bases and J 5 bases; nucleotides not matched to a gene: 6. The CDR3 coding sequence is TGCGCCAGCAGCGTAGCGGGAGGGCCCCACAATGAGCAGTTCTTC. Its protein product is CASSVAGGPHNEQFF.